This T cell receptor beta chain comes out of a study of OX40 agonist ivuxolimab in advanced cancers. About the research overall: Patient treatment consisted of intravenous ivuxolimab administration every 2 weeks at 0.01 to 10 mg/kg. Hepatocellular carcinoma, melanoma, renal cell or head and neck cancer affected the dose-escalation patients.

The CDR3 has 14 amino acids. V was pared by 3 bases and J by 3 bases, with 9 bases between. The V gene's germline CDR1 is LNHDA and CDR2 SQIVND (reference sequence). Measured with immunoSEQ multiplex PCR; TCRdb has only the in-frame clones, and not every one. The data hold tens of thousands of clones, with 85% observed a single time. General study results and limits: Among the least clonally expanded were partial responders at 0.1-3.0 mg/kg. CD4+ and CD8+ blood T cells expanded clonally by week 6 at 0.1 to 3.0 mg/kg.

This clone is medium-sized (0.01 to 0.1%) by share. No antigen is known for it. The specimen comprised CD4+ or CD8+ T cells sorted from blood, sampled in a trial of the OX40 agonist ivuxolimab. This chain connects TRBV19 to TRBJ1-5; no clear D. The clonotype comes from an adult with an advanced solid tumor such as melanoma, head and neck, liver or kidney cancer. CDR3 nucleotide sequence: TGTGCCAGTAGTATCTCAGCCGCCAATCAGCCCCAGCATTTT. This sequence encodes CASSISAANQPQHF.